The clone carrying this T cell receptor (beta chain) was counted many times. Antigen specificity is unknown. This sample is part of a study of CD8 T cells in ankylosing spondylitis. Overall study findings and caveats: Within peripheral blood, clones linked to disease were CD8+ and relatively rare. The authors reported significant enrichment of disease-linked clones in matched ankylosing spondylitis synovial fluid. Certain motif variants had earlier appeared in reactive arthritis synovial fluid and blood.

Libraries of TCR beta came from quantitative 5'-RACE with molecular barcodes. A single record per CDR3 protein comes from TCRdb applying MiXCR to the 5' RACE reads. The data hold 250,000 to 400,000 distinct CDR3 sequences, with more than 9% observed a single time. In germline, CDR1 is SQVTM, CDR2 ANQGSEA. The trim removed 7 bases at V and 4 bases at J, leaving 10 bases unmatched. The CDR3 extends over 15 amino acids. V gene TRBV29-1 combines with J gene TRBJ2-3; 11 positions match TRBD1. Specimen: blood, either unsorted or a sorted T cell fraction (not recorded which). The origin of this receptor is a female donor with ankylosing spondylitis or in good health (not recorded which). The CDR3 bases are TGCAGCGCTGACGCCGGGACAGGGGGGGCAGATACGCAGTATTTT. Its protein is CSADAGTGGADTQYF.